This TCR beta chain came from a study of blood T cell repertoires in COVID-19. Study overall: Some COVID-19 samples were acute and others convalescent; all came from the United States, Italy and Spain. The analysed material was cDNA or gDNA that came from T cells, B-cell-depleted T cells, or PBMCs.

About this clone: This CDR3 is also generated by other DNA sequences in the sample.

This CDR3 region has 14 residues. V gave up 2 bases and J gave up 3 bases, with 8 bases separating them. Germline assignment: CDR1 KGHSH and CDR2 LQKENI. Authors' methods: Cell counts per sample came from amplifying reference gene primers. TCRdb's table, derived via immunoSEQ multiplex PCR, lists solely in-frame clones and lacks some. V and J calls and clone size follow that table, whereas D and trimming were derived from the DNA. The sample shows roughly 240,000 clones, around four fifths of them seen only once. This sequence was found in a woman in her 70s with acute or convalescent COVID-19. Sample: peripheral blood. V is TRBV18 and J is TRBJ1-5; D is uncertain. The CDR3 here is CASSPRRDNQPQHF. CDR3 coding DNA: TGTGCCAGCTCACCAAGAAGAGACAATCAGCCCCAGCATTTT.